This T cell receptor beta chain was recovered during a study of long-term antiretroviral therapy in people with HIV. The CDR3 is 15 residues long. CDR1 is KGHSH, CDR2 LQKENI, per germline. The germline V and J ends were trimmed by 8 bases and 6 bases, with 23 bases remaining between them. Investigators performed immunoSEQ version v3.0 at survey level. Using immunoSEQ multiplex PCR, the repertoire was profiled, and TCRdb retains in-frame clones only, with some absent. Of 26,000 or so clones listed, about 90% are singletons. Source: unsorted PBMCs, taken 2 years after starting antiretroviral therapy. The V gene is TRBV18, the J gene TRBJ2-7; possibly TRBD1 for D (6 bases). This sequence originates from a man aged 45 to 65 with HIV. This CDR3 reads CASASITGSRLEQYF. The CDR3 bases are TGTGCCAGCGCCTCAATTACAGGGTCCCGCCTCGAGCAGTACTTC.